This T cell receptor beta chain was sequenced in a study of T cell responses to AZD1222 COVID-19 vaccine. General observations from the study: Unmutated variant regions are reportedly targeted by nearly half of spike-specific TCRs. Baseline seropositivity occurred in only six or seven AZD1222 recipients. Most donors were white British, females outnumbered males, and clonal diversity was possibly underestimated.

CDR3 length: 13 amino acids. Germline V CDR1 and CDR2: MNHEY, SVGAGI. V dropped 0 bases and J dropped 7; count of bases not matched to a gene: 2. Concerning this clone itself: What it binds is not known.

The method was immunoSEQ multiplex PCR; TCRdb's version includes in-frame clones alone and lacks a portion of them. The data contain about 110,000 clones, 85% to 90% of them singletons. The specimen was peripheral blood, collected on day 0 of AZD1222 vaccination. This clonotype originated in an adult in good health. This chain connects TRBV6-5 to TRBJ1-2; 7 positions match TRBD1. The chain's CDR3 is CASSYSTGFGYTF. CDR3 bases: TGTGCCAGCAGTTACTCGACAGGGTTTGGCTACACCTTC.